This TCR beta chain was observed in a study of blood T cells in healthy people across ages. The people who gave samples were healthy Caucasians from Russia, aged roughly 6 to 100. The CDR3 totals 13 residues. Germline V gene sequence: CDR1 MNHEY, CDR2 SMNVEV (reference sequence). Trimming removed 2 bases from V and 11 bases from J, with 15 bases in between. Only a few counts were recorded for this clonotype. Its antigen is unidentified. Through a sample-barcoded 5' primer and a J-beta primer mix, a second PCR was run for roughly 6 to 12 cycles. No fewer than 3 million CDR3-containing paired-end reads came from each sample. A single record per CDR3 protein comes from TCRdb applying MiXCR to the 5' RACE reads. The sample contains about 800,000 distinct CDR3 sequences, roughly 25% of which appear only once. Study-level results: Both naive CD4+ cell counts and diversity were greater in long-lived donors than in aged donors.

The sample was also reused in another study, on T cells of mothers and their children.

The specimen was blood. The receptor comes from a boy between 5 and 17 years old in good health. The gene calls are TRBV27 and TRBJ1-2; no definite D call. The CDR3 loop reads CASSLPSGISYTF. The CDR3, as DNA: TGTGCCAGCAGTTTACCAAGTGGGATCAGTTACACCTTC.